This paragraph reports one T cell receptor beta chain. Its antigen is unknown. The sample originates from a study of T cell responses to AZD1222 COVID-19 vaccine. Method: immunoSEQ multiplex PCR; TCRdb's copy keeps in-frame clones and lacks some. The sample has 100,000 to 150,000 clones, roughly 88% seen once; the top ten hold roughly a quarter. Germline values: CDR1 LGHDT, CDR2 YNNKEL (reference sequence). Trimming took off 2 bases at V and 5 bases at J, with 17 bases between the two ends. This CDR3 has 16 residues. Findings and caveats of the study: Among the donors, most were white British and more were female, and clonal diversity was possibly underestimated.

The analysis combined second doses at about 4 or about 12 weeks. Here the sequenced sample was peripheral blood, taken 28 days after the second AZD1222 dose. The V and J genes are TRBV3-1 (or the pseudogene TRBV3-2) and TRBJ2-3; a possible D gene is TRBD2 (6 bases). The source of this sequence is an adult who received the AZD1222 COVID-19 vaccine. The CDR3 DNA sequence: TGTGCCAGCAGCCAAAAAACCGGGACTCGCATAGATACGCAGTATTTT. Its translation is CASSQKTGTRIDTQYF.